These 20 T cell receptor beta chains came from one sample sequenced in a study of control samples from healthy donors and cancer patients. Sequencing was performed with immunoSEQ multiplex PCR; in TCRdb, only in-frame clones are kept and a portion is missing. Of 90,000 to 110,000 clones detected, roughly 80% appear once; the ten largest clones hold 13%. The material sequenced was blood. These receptor sequences come from a woman in her fifties or sixties in good health.

CDR3 loop: CASSSQVGSPLHF. CDR3 coding DNA: TGTGCCAGCAGCTCCCAGGTCGGGTCACCCCTCCACTTT. The V call is TRBV7-3, the J call TRBJ1-6; D not resolved. This CDR3 is 13 amino acids long. Germline-derived CDR1 and CDR2 are SGHTA and FQGTGA. With 4 bases removed from V and 10 bases from J, the gap between germline ends came to 11 bases.

J is TRBJ1-2 and V is TRBV9; D is uncertain. Germline V gene lookup returns CDR1 SGDLS and CDR2 YYNGEE. V was cut by 3 bases and J by 8 bases, with 5 bases left in between. This CDR3 has 10 residues. In DNA, the CDR3 is TGTGCCAGCAGCGGCGGGGGCTACACCTTC. Amino acids: CASSGGGYTF. Full variable domain (remainder filled in from reference TRBV9 and TRBJ1-2): DSGVTQTPKHLITATGQRVTLRCSPRSGDLSVYWYQQSLDQGLQFLIQYYNGEERAKGNILERFSAQQFPDLHSELNLSSLELGDSALYFCASSGGGYTFGSGTRLTVV.

The J gene is TRBJ2-6, the V gene TRBV4-1, with a tentative D call TRBD1 (5 bases). CDR3 length: 17 residues. With 0 bases removed from V and 4 bases from J, the gap between germline ends came to 13 bases. Germline assignment: CDR1 MGHRA and CDR2 YSYEKL. CDR3 bases: TGCGCCAGCAGCCAAGACCCGGTGGGGCTGGGGGCCAACGTCCTGACTTTC. Its translation: CASSQDPVGLGANVLTF.

Comments on this clone: At one boundary the junction diverges from the germline segment, which might be a read error. The chain employs TRBV6-1 and TRBJ1-2; D unclear. Germline CDR1 and CDR2: MNHNS and SASEGT. The CDR3 covers 11 residues. CDR3 sequence (DNA): TGTGCCAGCAGAGAAGGTGGCCGCTACACCTTC. This translates into CASREGGRYTF.

This chain joins TRBV4-2 and TRBJ2-1; 10 bases match TRBD2. Germline CDR1 LGHNA, CDR2 YNFKEQ. The CDR3 runs 15 residues. After removal of 1 base from V and 10 bases from J, the junction contained 7 bases not matched to a gene. In DNA form, the CDR3 reads TGTGCCAGCAGCCAAGCCCTAGCGGGAGTTAGGGAGCAGTTCTTC. It translates to CASSQALAGVREQFF.

Only a few counts were recorded for this clone. V usage is TRBV7-2 and J usage is TRBJ2-5, with D possibly being TRBD2 (5 bases). Germline V gene lookup returns CDR1 SGHTA and CDR2 FQGNSA. V gave up 2 bases and J gave up 9 bases, with 13 bases separating them. This CDR3 has 13 residues. CDR3: CASSLKLVGAQYF. CDR3 nucleotides: TGTGCCAGCAGCTTAAAACTAGTCGGGGCCCAGTACTTC. The variable domain in full, completed from reference TRBV7-2 and TRBJ2-5, reads GAGVSQSPSNKVTEKGKDVELRCDPISGHTALYWYRQSLGQGLEFLIYFQGNSAPDKSGLPSDRFSAERTGGSVSTLTIQRTQQEDSAVYLCASSLKLVGAQYFGPGTRLLVL.

V is TRBV7-2 and J is TRBJ2-3, with 9 bases identical to TRBD2. CDR1 is SGHTA, CDR2 FQGNSA, per germline. J was trimmed by 1 base and V by 3 bases; bases with no gene match: 8. The CDR3 is 17 residues long. CDR3 sequence reads: CASSLLSASGGTDTQYF. CDR3 bases: TGTGCCAGCAGCTTGCTGTCTGCTAGCGGGGGCACAGATACGCAGTATTTT.

This chain joins TRBV3-1 (or the pseudogene TRBV3-2) and TRBJ2-2, with 16 bases aligning to TRBD2. The CDR3 covers 17 residues. Germline V gene lookup returns CDR1 LGHDT and CDR2 YNNKEL (reference sequence). Trimming removed 4 bases from V and 4 bases from J; junction bases left unmatched: 3. The DNA of the CDR3 is TGTGCCAGCAGCCGGGGGACTAGCGGGAGGGGCACCGGGGAGCTGTTTTTT. Protein: CASSRGTSGRGTGELFF.

V usage is TRBV11-3 and J usage is TRBJ1-5; perhaps TRBD1 as D (5 bases). CDR3 length: 16 amino acids. V dropped 1 base and J dropped 0 bases, with 10 bases sitting between them. Per germline, CDR1 SGHNT and CDR2 YENEEA. The DNA of the CDR3 is TGTGCCAGCAGCTTAGTGGGGGTTCGTAGCAATCAGCCCCAGCATTTT. Translated, it gives CASSLVGVRSNQPQHF.

The chain has TRBV10-3 and TRBJ2-5; D ambiguous. The germline V gene has CDR1 ENHRY and CDR2 SYGVKD. V shed 3 bases and J shed 2 bases, with 7 bases lying between them. There are 13 residues in the CDR3. The CDR3 spells CAISDRQQETQYF. CDR3 in DNA: TGTGCCATCAGTGATCGGCAGCAAGAGACCCAGTACTTC.

This clone showed up just a few times. The chain is built from TRBV4-2 and TRBJ1-4; D may be TRBD1 (5 bases). Germline CDR1 LGHNA, CDR2 YNFKEQ. V was trimmed by 1 base and J by 5 bases, leaving 14 bases between them. This CDR3 has 16 amino acids. This CDR3 reads CASSQGAGRGNEKLFF. CDR3 bases: TGTGCCAGCAGCCAAGGGGCGGGAAGGGGAAATGAAAAACTGTTTTTT.

This chain links TRBV19 with TRBJ1-2; 8 nucleotides match TRBD1. Trimming at V came to 6 bases and at J to 5 bases, leaving 11 bases not matched to a gene. Looked up from germline, CDR1 is LNHDA and CDR2 is SQIVND (reference sequence). The CDR3 has 15 amino acids. The CDR3 coding sequence is TGTGCCAGTAGCCCCCTGGCAGGGGGCTTTTATGGCTACACCTTC. It specifies CASSPLAGGFYGYTF. Filled out from reference TRBV19 and TRBJ1-2, the complete variable domain reads DGGITQSPKYLFRKEGQNVTLSCEQNLNHDAMYWYRQDPGQGLRLIYYSQIVNDFQKGDIAEGYSVSREKKESFPLTVTSAQKNPTAFYLCASSPLAGGFYGYTFGSGTRLTVV.

The chain is built from TRBV18 and TRBJ2-3; 9 bases align to TRBD2. The germline gives CDR1 KGHSH, CDR2 LQKENI. CDR3 length equals 19 residues. V lost 3 bases to trimming and J lost 4 bases; unmatched junction nucleotides: 17. The CDR3 loop is CASSPPGLASQTKADTQYF. The CDR3 bases are TGTGCCAGCTCACCCCCGGGACTAGCATCTCAAACCAAGGCAGATACGCAGTATTTT.

The rearrangement uses TRBV19 and TRBJ1-5, with D possibly matching TRBD1 (5 bases). CDR1 LNHDA and CDR2 SQIVND come from the germline V gene (reference sequence). The CDR3 runs to 15 residues. The V end lost 6 bases, the J end lost 0 bases, and 12 bases lay between the germline ends. The CDR3 DNA reads as TGTGCCAGTAGAGCGACAGAGACTAGCAATCAGCCCCAGCATTTT. The encoded protein is CASRATETSNQPQHF.

The chain employs TRBV28 and TRBJ2-5, with D perhaps given as TRBD1 or TRBD2 (5 bases each). The CDR3 loop spans 16 amino acids. V lost 5 bases and J 0 bases, leaving 16 bases between the germline ends. The V gene's germline CDR1 is MDHEN and CDR2 SYDVKM. The CDR3 region has the DNA TGTGCCAGCAGTACCGCCGGGACCCCGTACCAAGAGACCCAGTACTTC. Its protein product is CASSTAGTPYQETQYF.

This clone occurred once. The rearrangement links TRBV19 to TRBJ2-7; 13 nucleotides line up with TRBD2. The germline gives CDR1 LNHDA, CDR2 SQIVND (reference sequence). The CDR3 is 14 amino acids. The J segment lost 7 bases and the V segment lost 6 bases, leaving 6 bases of the junction unmatched. Here the CDR3 DNA reads TGTGCCAGTAGAGGACTAGCGGGAGATGGAGAGCAGTACTTC. It is translated as CASRGLAGDGEQYF.

V and J are TRBV5-1 and TRBJ2-1; TRBD2 matches at 11 bases. CDR1 SGHRS and CDR2 YFSETQ come from the germline V gene. With V trimmed by 1 base and J by 0 bases, 3 bases remained unmatched. This CDR3 has 17 amino acids. DNA for the CDR3: TGCGCCAGCAGCTTGTCTAGCGGGGGGAGCTCCTACAATGAGCAGTTCTTC. As protein: CASSLSSGGSSYNEQFF.

The chain uses TRBV24-1 and TRBJ2-2; D unclear. Looked up from germline, CDR1 is KGHDR and CDR2 is SFDVKD. V lost 6 bases and J 0 bases, leaving 7 bases between the germline ends. The CDR3 totals 14 residues. Here the CDR3 reads CATSRAANTGELFF. The CDR3 DNA follows: TGTGCCACCAGTCGGGCAGCGAACACCGGGGAGCTGTTTTTT.

This chain links TRBV18 with TRBJ1-2, with TRBD1 matching over 9 bases. V trimming: 2 bases; J trimming: 8 bases; junction bases outside the gene matches: 12. Germline CDR1 reads KGHSH; CDR2 reads LQKENI. This CDR3 comprises 16 residues. The CDR3 region has the DNA TGTGCCAGCTCACCAGGGACAGGGTCAACCCTTTACGGCTACACCTTC. It yields the protein CASSPGTGSTLYGYTF. Supplemented by reference TRBV18 and TRBJ1-2, the full variable domain reads NAGVMQNPRHLVRRRGQEARLRCSPMKGHSHVYWYRQLPEEGLKFMVYLQKENIIDESGMPKERFSAEFPKEGPSILRIQQVVRGDSAAYFCASSPGTGSTLYGYTFGSGTRLTVV.

The gene calls are TRBV29-1 and TRBJ2-4; D call uncertain. V was pared by 0 bases and J by 6 bases, with 6 bases between. The CDR3 totals 12 residues. The V gene's germline CDR1 is SQVTM and CDR2 ANQGSEA. The chain's CDR3 is CSVEDLGNIQYF. The CDR3 DNA is TGCAGCGTTGAAGATCTCGGAAACATTCAGTACTTC.